Below are 29 T cell receptor beta chains sequenced from a single sample in a study of technical replicates of blood from four donors. Profiling relied on immunoSEQ multiplex PCR, and the TCRdb table lists in-frame clones only, not all of them. The profile shows about 75,000 clones, 97% of them singletons. The sample was T cells isolated from PBMCs. These TCRs come from a human donor in good health.

The chain carries TRBV18 and TRBJ2-7; 8 nucleotides align to TRBD1. From germline, CDR1 is KGHSH and CDR2 LQKENI. The CDR3 is 15 amino acids. V gave up 3 bases and J gave up 2 bases; unmatched junction bases: 6. CDR3 sequence reads: CASSPLGTGTYEQYF. In DNA, the CDR3 is TGTGCCAGCTCACCTTTGGGGACAGGTACCTACGAGCAGTACTTC.

CDR3 region: CSTGQEEHNGYTF. In DNA form, the CDR3 reads TGCAGCACAGGACAGGAGGAGCATAATGGCTACACCTTC. V gene TRBV29-1 combines with J gene TRBJ1-2; 7 bases are shared with TRBD1. V dropped 8 bases and J dropped 6; count of bases not matched to a gene: 12. Looked up from germline, CDR1 is SQVTM and CDR2 is ANQGSEA. The CDR3 has 13 residues.

The rearrangement joins TRBV12-5 to TRBJ1-5, with unresolved D. CDR1 and CDR2 (germline): LGHNT, FRNRAP. V lost 1 base and J 5 bases, leaving 6 bases between the germline ends. This CDR3 is 13 amino acids long. CDR3 amino acids: CASGLDSYQPQHF. The CDR3 DNA is TGTGCTAGTGGTTTGGACAGTTATCAGCCCCAGCATTTT.

This chain joins TRBV7-9 and TRBJ2-3; weak D call: TRBD1 (7 bases). Germline CDR1 and CDR2: SEHNR and FQNEAQ (reference sequence). V was pared by 11 bases and J by 4 bases, with 22 bases between. The CDR3 sequence is 15 residues long. Here the CDR3 reads CAGQPRDSGPDTQYF. The CDR3 DNA reads as TGTGCCGGGCAGCCGAGGGACAGCGGGCCAGATACGCAGTATTTT.

The chain employs TRBV9 and TRBJ2-3; D is uncertain. The CDR3 spans 14 residues. Germline V CDR1 and CDR2: SGDLS, YYNGEE. With 1 base removed from V and 0 bases from J, the gap between germline ends came to 6 bases. The chain's CDR3 is CASSVTASTDTQYF. For the CDR3, the DNA is TGTGCCAGCAGCGTAACAGCCAGCACAGATACGCAGTATTTT.

The chain links TRBV2 to TRBJ1-1; 7 bases line up with TRBD1. Germline values: CDR1 SNHLY, CDR2 FYNNEI. Trimming took 6 bases from V and 6 from J; bases not matched to a gene: 7. CDR3 length equals 13 residues. DNA for the CDR3: TGTGCCAGCAGCGCACAGGGGCGGGCTGAAGCTTTCTTT. Translation: CASSAQGRAEAFF.

V gene TRBV9 combines with J gene TRBJ2-2; a possible D gene is TRBD1 (5 bases). With 1 base removed from V and 7 bases from J, the gap between germline ends came to 11 bases. The CDR3 consists of 14 residues. Germline lookup yields CDR1 SGDLS and CDR2 YYNGEE. CDR3: CASSVPGIGGELFF. DNA for the CDR3: TGTGCCAGCAGCGTACCAGGGATAGGCGGGGAGCTGTTTTTT. The full variable domain, with the rest looked up from reference TRBV9 and TRBJ2-2, is DSGVTQTPKHLITATGQRVTLRCSPRSGDLSVYWYQQSLDQGLQFLIQYYNGEERAKGNILERFSAQQFPDLHSELNLSSLELGDSALYFCASSVPGIGGELFFGEGSRLTVL.

The rearrangement links TRBV19 to TRBJ1-5; D possibly corresponds to TRBD1 (6 bases). The V and J ends lost 6 bases and 6 bases respectively, with 24 bases between them. The CDR3 is made up of 17 amino acids. Germline lookup yields CDR1 LNHDA and CDR2 SQIVND (reference sequence). CDR3 loop: CASRELRGRGKGQPQHF. As DNA, the CDR3 is TGTGCCAGTAGAGAGCTCCGGGGCAGGGGAAAAGGTCAGCCCCAGCATTTT.

The chain joins TRBV11-2 to TRBJ2-6; 10 bases match TRBD1. J was trimmed by 4 bases and V by 3 bases; bases with no gene match: 6. Germline V gene sequence: CDR1 SGHAT, CDR2 FQNNGV. The CDR3 runs to 17 residues. CDR3 sequence (DNA): TGTGCCAGCAGCTTCCGACAGGGGGCAGAAGGGGCCAACGTCCTGACTTTC. This sequence encodes CASSFRQGAEGANVLTF.

V is TRBV9 and J is TRBJ2-1, with unresolved D. Germline values: CDR1 SGDLS, CDR2 YYNGEE. CDR3 size: 13 residues. The V end was cut by 3 bases, the J end by 1 base, with 5 bases between. The CDR3 sequence: CASSDISYNEQFF. CDR3 in DNA: TGTGCCAGCAGCGACATATCCTACAATGAGCAGTTCTTC.

The chain has TRBV7-9 and TRBJ2-2; 11 bases are a match to TRBD1. This CDR3 comprises 12 residues. Per germline, CDR1 SEHNR and CDR2 FQNEAQ (reference sequence). J gave up 12 bases and V 5 bases, and 2 bases lay outside the gene matches. CDR3 in amino acids: CASSLDRGQLFF. As DNA, the CDR3 is TGTGCCAGCAGCCTGGACAGGGGGCAGCTGTTTTTT. Looking up the rest from reference TRBV7-9 and TRBJ2-2 gives the full variable domain: DTGVSQNPRHKITKRGQNVTFRCDPISEHNRLYWYRQTLGQGPEFLTYFQNEAQLEKSRLLSDRFSAERPKGSFSTLEIQRTEQGDSAMYLCASSLDRGQLFFGEGSRLTVL.

The chain combines TRBV30 with TRBJ2-7; 9 nucleotides line up with TRBD1. The CDR3 has 15 amino acids. The V gene's germline CDR1 is GTSNPN and CDR2 SVGIG (reference sequence). Trimming cost V 3 bases and J 0 bases; bases outside gene matches: 6. The CDR3 DNA reads as TGTGCCTGGAGCCCCGGGACAGGGACCTCCTACGAGCAGTACTTC. Encoded protein: CAWSPGTGTSYEQYF.

The genes are TRBV9 and TRBJ2-6; 7 nucleotides line up with TRBD1. V shed 5 bases, J shed 2 bases, and the junction held 4 bases outside the gene matches. From germline, CDR1 is SGDLS and CDR2 YYNGEE. The CDR3 runs to 15 residues. CDR3 nucleotide sequence: TGTGCCAGCAGACTAGACAGGGCTGGGGCCAACGTCCTGACTTTC. This codes for CASRLDRAGANVLTF.

The chain recombines TRBV7-2 with TRBJ2-3, with unresolved D. The CDR3 sequence is 16 residues long. The V gene lost 1 base and the J gene lost 0 bases, with 11 bases spanning the gap. CDR1 and CDR2 from the germline V gene are SGHTA and FQGNSA. Written as DNA, the CDR3 is TGTGCCAGCAGCTTAGGCGCGATGCCTAGCACAGATACGCAGTATTTT. Amino acid sequence: CASSLGAMPSTDTQYF.

The chain links TRBV9 to TRBJ2-7; D unresolved. The germline V gene has CDR1 SGDLS and CDR2 YYNGEE. The CDR3 spans 13 residues. V was shortened by 0 bases and J by 6 bases, with 10 bases between the two germline ends. The CDR3 loop reads CASSVVPSPEQYF. CDR3 nucleotide sequence: TGTGCCAGCAGCGTAGTCCCCTCTCCCGAGCAGTACTTC. The whole variable domain, filled in from reference TRBV9 and TRBJ2-7, reads DSGVTQTPKHLITATGQRVTLRCSPRSGDLSVYWYQQSLDQGLQFLIQYYNGEERAKGNILERFSAQQFPDLHSELNLSSLELGDSALYFCASSVVPSPEQYFGPGTRLTVT.

The chain uses TRBV28 and TRBJ1-2; 9 positions match TRBD1. Germline CDR1 reads MDHEN; CDR2 reads SYDVKM. After removal of 6 bases from V and 6 bases from J, the junction contained 8 bases not matched to a gene. CDR3 size: 14 residues. CDR3: CASSLTGGSHGYTF. The CDR3 DNA sequence: TGTGCCAGCAGCCTGACAGGGGGATCGCATGGCTACACCTTC.

V is TRBV4-1 and J is TRBJ2-7; TRBD2 might be the D (6 bases). Trimming shortened V by 3 bases and J by 0 bases, and 12 bases separated the two germline ends. CDR3 size: 15 residues. Looked up from germline, CDR1 is MGHRA and CDR2 is YSYEKL. The CDR3, as DNA: TGCGCCAGCAGCCACAATTCCGGGGGCTCCTACGAGCAGTACTTC. Protein sequence: CASSHNSGGSYEQYF.

The chain carries TRBV6-1 and TRBJ1-1; D gene unclear. V lost 4 bases, J lost 2 bases, and 2 bases lay in between. CDR3 length: 11 residues. CDR1 and CDR2 (germline): MNHNS, SASEGT. CDR3 nucleotide sequence: TGTGCCAGCAGTGCAAACACTGAAGCTTTCTTT. It yields the protein CASSANTEAFF.

This chain connects TRBV27 to TRBJ1-2; TRBD1 might be the D (5 bases). Trimming removed 0 bases at V and 3 bases at J, with 8 bases between. The CDR3 consists of 14 residues. The germline V gene has CDR1 MNHEY and CDR2 SMNVEV (reference sequence). CDR3 sequence (DNA): TGTGCCAGCAGTTTATCGGGGGGTCACTATGGCTACACCTTC. Translated, it gives CASSLSGGHYGYTF.

This rearrangement joins TRBV10-3 to TRBJ2-7; D not certain. Per germline, CDR1 ENHRY and CDR2 SYGVKD. CDR3 size: 13 residues. Trimming cost V 2 bases and J 6 bases, with 11 bases left between them. CDR3: CAISENQATEQYF. The DNA for the CDR3 is TGTGCCATCAGTGAGAATCAGGCCACCGAGCAGTACTTC.

The V and J genes are TRBV7-9 and TRBJ1-1, with 9 bases identical to TRBD1. CDR3 size: 14 residues. Germline lookup yields CDR1 SEHNR and CDR2 FQNEAQ (reference sequence). After removal of 5 bases from V and 4 bases from J, the junction contained 5 bases not matched to a gene. CDR3 in amino acids: CASSTPDRGTEAFF. In DNA form, the CDR3 reads TGTGCCAGCAGCACCCCGGACAGGGGCACTGAAGCTTTCTTT. The variable domain in full, completed from reference TRBV7-9 and TRBJ1-1, reads DTGVSQNPRHKITKRGQNVTFRCDPISEHNRLYWYRQTLGQGPEFLTYFQNEAQLEKSRLLSDRFSAERPKGSFSTLEIQRTEQGDSAMYLCASSTPDRGTEAFFGQGTRLTVV.

With regard to this clone: This sample also contains other DNA sequences that code for the same CDR3. This chain links TRBV27 with TRBJ1-1; D unclear. The CDR3 contains 13 residues. Deletions cut 3 bases from V and 1 base from J, with 6 bases between. Germline CDR1 reads MNHEY; CDR2 reads SMNVEV (reference sequence). CDR3 DNA: TGTGCCAGCAGTTTTGGAGGGAACACTGAAGCTTTCTTT. Its translation: CASSFGGNTEAFF.

The chain joins TRBV7-6 to TRBJ2-4; TRBD2 agrees at 14 bases. The CDR3 length is 16 residues. The V gene's germline CDR1 is SGHVS and CDR2 FNYEAQ. Trimming removed 3 bases from V and 8 bases from J; junction bases left unmatched: 6. In DNA form, the CDR3 reads TGTGCCAGCAGCTTTGGGACTAGCGGGAGAAGTGACATTCAGTACTTC. Its translation: CASSFGTSGRSDIQYF.

The rearrangement links TRBV28 to TRBJ2-5; 9 bases fit TRBD2. Trimming took 5 bases from V and 1 from J; bases not matched to a gene: 2. The CDR3 has 14 amino acids. Germline values: CDR1 MDHEN, CDR2 SYDVKM. The CDR3 protein is CASSRLAAQETQYF. In DNA, the CDR3 is TGTGCCAGCAGTAGACTAGCGGCCCAAGAGACCCAGTACTTC.

The V and J genes are TRBV28 and TRBJ2-3; TRBD2 aligns across 10 bases. V was pared by 4 bases and J by 0 bases, with 7 bases of the junction left unmatched. Germline loops: CDR1 MDHEN, CDR2 SYDVKM. The CDR3 is made up of 17 amino acids. The CDR3 reads CASSSYRTSGSTDTQYF. The CDR3 nucleotides are TGTGCCAGCAGTTCATATCGGACTAGCGGAAGCACAGATACGCAGTATTTT. Looking up the rest from reference TRBV28 and TRBJ2-3 gives the full variable domain: DVKVTQSSRYLVKRTGEKVFLECVQDMDHENMFWYRQDPGLGLRLIYFSYDVKMKEKGDIPEGYSVSREKKERFSLILESASTNQTSMYLCASSSYRTSGSTDTQYFGPGTRLTVL.

This clone was found once. The V and J genes are TRBV9 and TRBJ2-7, with TRBD2 matching over 7 bases. The CDR3 runs 14 residues. Germline assignment: CDR1 SGDLS and CDR2 YYNGEE. The junction had 13 bases not matched to a gene; V was cut back by 4 bases and J by 9 bases. CDR3 sequence: CASSTEGGAWGQYF. In DNA, the CDR3 is TGTGCCAGCAGCACAGAGGGAGGGGCCTGGGGGCAGTACTTC.

The rearrangement uses TRBV29-1 and TRBJ2-2; perhaps TRBD2 as D (6 bases). The CDR3 length is 14 residues. Germline values: CDR1 SQVTM, CDR2 ANQGSEA. V lost 6 bases, J lost 1 base, and 12 bases lay in between. The DNA for the CDR3 is TGCAGCGTCGACCGGGGAGGGAACACCGGGGAGCTGTTTTTT. Residues: CSVDRGGNTGELFF.

The rearrangement uses TRBV7-9 and TRBJ1-4; TRBD1 might be the D (5 bases). This CDR3 is 12 amino acids long. The V gene lost 4 bases and the J gene lost 8 bases, with 8 bases spanning the gap. The germline V gene has CDR1 SEHNR and CDR2 FQNEAQ (reference sequence). The CDR3 is CASSSGLEKLFF. The CDR3 nucleotides read TGTGCCAGCAGCTCGGGACTCGAAAAACTGTTTTTT.

V and J are TRBV6-6 and TRBJ1-1, with TRBD1 matching 7 bases. V lost 2 bases and J lost 5; bases outside the gene matches: 5. CDR3 length: 14 amino acids. Germline V gene lookup returns CDR1 MNHNY and CDR2 SVGAGI (reference sequence). The CDR3: CASSYPGGETEAFF. Here the CDR3 DNA reads TGTGCCAGCAGTTACCCAGGGGGAGAAACTGAAGCTTTCTTT.